This T cell receptor (beta chain) was captured by sequencing in a study of OX40 agonist ivuxolimab in advanced cancers. Study background: An anti-OX40 (CD134) antibody with agonistic activity, ivuxolimab, was administered to patients.

Germline V gene lookup returns CDR1 MDHEN and CDR2 SYDVKM. Deletions cut 3 bases from V and 3 bases from J, with 11 bases between. This CDR3 region has 14 residues. Assay used: immunoSEQ multiplex PCR; TCRdb lists only in-frame clones, some missing. This table has tens of thousands of clones, nearly 85% appearing once. The chain joins TRBV28 to TRBJ1-1; D is uncertain. This TCR was recovered from an adult with an advanced solid tumor such as melanoma, head and neck, liver or kidney cancer. The sample consisted of CD4+ or CD8+ T cells sorted from blood, taken in a trial of the OX40 agonist ivuxolimab. In nucleotides, the CDR3 is TGTGCCAGCAGTTTGATGCATACCGACACTGAAGCTTTCTTT. Amino acid sequence: CASSLMHTDTEAFF. The full variable domain, rest sourced from reference TRBV28 and TRBJ1-1, is DVKVTQSSRYLVKRTGEKVFLECVQDMDHENMFWYRQDPGLGLRLIYFSYDVKMKEKGDIPEGYSVSREKKERFSLILESASTNQTSMYLCASSLMHTDTEAFFGQGTRLTVV.